The source of this T cell receptor (beta chain) is a study of blood T cell repertoires in COVID-19. The J segment lost 3 bases and the V segment lost 11 bases, leaving 12 bases of the junction unmatched. The CDR3 is made up of 15 amino acids. The germline CDR1 and CDR2 sequences are LNHDA and SQIVND (reference sequence). Repertoires were generated with immunoSEQ multiplex PCR, while TCRdb's copy carries only in-frame clones and drops some. This table holds roughly 55,000 clones, around 83% found once. This clone was seen only once. This clonotype originated in a man aged 65-85 years with active COVID-19. The rearrangement joins TRBV19 to TRBJ1-2, with TRBD1 identical over 10 bases. The sample was peripheral blood. Here the CDR3 DNA reads TGTGCCTGCGGGACAGGGGACGAAAAGGACTATGGCTACACCTTC. The encoded protein is CACGTGDEKDYGYTF.